This TCR beta chain stems from a study of shared clonotypes between healthy human individuals (dated by TCRdb to about 2020). Regarding the research as a whole: The cohort included three men and a couple of women between 18 and 49 years of age. For each donor, three plates each were used for CD4 naive and CD4 memory, two plates were used for CD8 naive, and one plate was used for CD8 memory. The study deeply sequenced blood TCR repertoires of about five healthy adults to estimate repertoire size and the extent of clonotype sharing between individuals. To increase sequencing depth and limit assay-specific biases, different laboratories used diverse techniques to prepare libraries and sequence TCR repertoires. Leukapheresis yielded between about 0.94 and 8.9 billion PBMCs per donor. Overall study outcomes, separate from this receptor: Higher generation probabilities were observed for clonotypes shared by all four sorted-subset donors than for non-shared clonotypes. When a handful of donors were compared, the shared fraction of clonotypes was about 5.2% for naive CD4, around 4% for naive CD8, about 2.5% for memory CD4, and roughly 0.4% for memory CD8. The genetic and exposure-history diversity represented was limited by the small number of donors. Sampling was restricted to blood, and TCR repertoires in tissues likely differ from the TCR repertoires found in blood. Based on pairwise subsampling, the degree of clonotype sharing among donors was expected to be affected by sequencing depth. Naive subsets generally had larger estimated clonotype richness than memory subsets did. Incomplete sequencing was indicated by rarefaction of sorted-subset datasets, despite the large sequencing depth.

This clone was counted only a few times. Its cognate antigen has yet to be identified. The sample holds no much larger clone one base away, and base qualities are not on file. In the same sample, other DNA sequences code for this CDR3. TCR CDR3 regions were amplified from genomic DNA by multiplex PCR using the deep immunoSEQ assay. Extracted genomic DNA from each cell subset was spread evenly across all wells of several immunoSEQ 96-well plates, with each plate serving as a replicate. For sorted subsets, about 220 ng of genomic DNA, equivalent to around 31,000 T cell genomes, went into each replicate PCR. Purified libraries were quantified with a Qubit 3.0 fluorometer, sized on a Bioanalyzer 2100, and re-quantified with the KAPA Library Quantification kit. Each immunoSEQ 96-well plate was sequenced on its own single-read 150-cycle Illumina NextSeq 550 flow cell. Processing in the source paper ran as follows. Because the immunoSEQ output held only junctional sequences and lacked quality scores, the filtering could not match the filtering applied to full-length reads. To assign V/J genes and CDR3, sequences were annotated using PyIR, a Python wrapper for IgBLAST v1.9, with IMGT germline references. Reads with weak V/J assignments (E-value above 1e-6), missing CDR3, stop codons, out-of-frame junctions, or ambiguous translated residues were removed. V3J clonotypes were defined as sequences sharing an identical inferred V gene, J gene, and CDR3 amino acid sequence. Percentage overlap between repertoires was computed as shared unique clonotypes divided by the size of the smaller repertoire. Three approaches were used to assess repertoire richness: RTK rarefaction, the Chao1 estimator, and Recon v2.1 estimates of unobserved clonotypes. OLGA was used to compute generation probabilities for all TCRbeta clonotypes that the gDNA method yielded from a few donors. The source is immuneACCESS, and TCRdb retained only in-frame sequences with V and J called. Part of the clones is not carried over; for the studies checked, unresolved V genes explain less than half of this, and the remainder is unexplained. V and J calls and clone size are as listed in that table; D and trimming were resolved from the DNA. This sample lists nearly 750,000 clones; roughly 72% were detected once. The ten largest account for under 2% of the sample.

The donors were healthy, HIV-negative adults with no recently reported acute infections or vaccinations. Only Caucasian adults living in Nashville, Tennessee, USA were represented among the donors. Magnetic negative selection was used to enrich CD4+ T cells, after which naive cells were positively selected on CD45RA and the negative fraction became the memory subset. Blood was collected by leukapheresis, and PBMCs were isolated by Ficoll-Histopaque density gradient centrifugation and then cryopreserved in liquid nitrogen vapor phase. Purity and quantity of every magnetically sorted T cell population were checked by analytical flow cytometry. Genomic DNA was isolated from each sorted fraction and quantified by UV absorbance on a Nanodrop 2000c. V loses 6 bases of germline sequence and J loses 0 bases, and the interval between the two ends is 12 bases. CDR1 SNHLY and CDR2 FYNNEI were looked up in the germline V gene. Reading from cysteine to phenylalanine, the CDR3 counts 15 amino acids. This entry keeps only the CDR3 DNA: 45 bases, framed from base 1.

This receptor chain uses TRBV2 and TRBJ2-1; possibly the D gene is TRBD2, per 5 matching bases. This TCR derives from a woman in her twenties or thirties in good health. Sequences were obtained from memory CD4+ T cells sorted from blood. The cell subset or site label corresponds to: CD45RA-negative fraction. The nucleotides are TGTGCCAGCAGCCAAAGCGGAAGCTCCTACAATGAGCAGTTCTTC. It translates as CASSQSGSSYNEQFF.